This T cell receptor beta chain was captured in a study of blood T cell repertoires in COVID-19. Original handling: Scientists estimated how many nucleated cells there were by amplifying reference gene primers. Profiled with immunoSEQ multiplex PCR; TCRdb holds only in-frame clones, not every one. V, J and clone size reflect that table, while D and trimming were determined from the DNA. The data contain 65,000 to 80,000 clones, more than 80% of them singletons. CDR3 length: 12 amino acids. Germline loops: CDR1 MNHEY, CDR2 SVGAGI. Trimming stripped 6 bases from V and 2 bases from J, with 7 bases between.

What was sequenced was peripheral blood. The sequence was collected from a young man with acute or convalescent COVID-19. The V gene is TRBV6-5, the J gene TRBJ1-1; D is ambiguous. The CDR3 loop is CASRRINTEAFF. CDR3 in DNA: TGTGCCAGCAGGCGGATCAACACTGAAGCTTTCTTT.